The 27 T cell receptor beta chains in this list originate from one sample, sequenced in a study of Ad26.COV2.S vaccination and SARS-CoV-2 variants (dated by TCRdb to 2020 to 2022). According to the study, the label for this sample's treatment or condition signals: some 20 received Ad26.COV2.S at low or high dose, single or two shots; 5 received placebo; per-sample allocation not given. For vaccine and placebo recipients, repertoires were sequenced using samples collected on day 63 after the first injection. The library was prepared using the immunoSEQ multiplex PCR assay. Drawn from immuneACCESS, this table holds only the in-frame rearrangements with V and J called that TCRdb kept. Clones are partly lost; checked studies trace under half to an unresolved V gene and leave the rest unexplained. For this sample there are about half a million clones; 80% to 90% appear just once. 1.5% to 2% of the sample belongs to the ten largest clones.

Specimen: peripheral blood, collected in a trial of Ad26.COV2.S vaccine versus placebo. The receptor set was obtained from a person between 18 and 65 years old who received the Ad26.COV2.S COVID-19 vaccine or a placebo.

This clone occurred once. This chain joins TRBV9 and TRBJ2-1; TRBD2 matches 10 bases. The ends lost 4 bases at V and 1 base at J; junction bases unmatched: 14. CDR1 is SGDLS and CDR2 is YYNGEE in the germline V gene. The CDR3 runs 19 residues. In nucleotides, the CDR3 is TGTGCCAGCAGCCTAAGGACTAGCGGAAATCCTAGATCCTACAATGAGCAGTTCTTC. It specifies CASSLRTSGNPRSYNEQFF.

This chain joins TRBV4-1 and TRBJ2-1; 10 bases line up with TRBD2. The CDR3 sequence is 16 residues long. Germline V gene data show CDR1 as MGHRA and CDR2 as YSYEKL. The ends lost 0 bases at V and 7 bases at J; junction bases unmatched: 6. Here the CDR3 reads CASSQEAGGRINEQFF. As DNA, the CDR3 is TGCGCCAGCAGCCAAGAAGCGGGAGGGCGTATAAATGAGCAGTTCTTC.

This clone has more than one count but fewer than ten. This chain joins TRBV4-3 and TRBJ1-1, with D unclear. V lost 0 bases to trimming and J lost 1 base, with 3 bases between them. Germline V lookup: CDR1 LGHNA, CDR2 YSLEER. The CDR3 extends over 13 amino acids. In nucleotides, the CDR3 is TGCGCCAGCAGCCAAGAATGGAACACTGAAGCTTTCTTT. Amino acid sequence: CASSQEWNTEAFF.

The count of this clone is one. The chain links TRBV5-4 to TRBJ2-1; D tentatively reads TRBD1 or TRBD2 (5 bases each). This CDR3 contains 15 residues. Trimming shortened V by 3 bases and J by 4 bases, and 14 bases separated the two germline ends. Germline V CDR1 and CDR2: SGHNT, YYREEE (reference sequence). The CDR3 sequence: CASSSRGERYNEQFF. CDR3 bases: TGTGCCAGCAGCTCCCGGGGCGAAAGGTACAATGAGCAGTTCTTC.

This chain joins TRBV7-8 and TRBJ2-7; D not resolved. The ends were cut back, 3 bases at V and 7 bases at J, with 13 bases in the middle. Germline V gives CDR1 SGHVS, CDR2 FQNEAQ. The CDR3 runs to 13 residues. CDR3 protein: CASSFYIQTEQYF. In nucleotides, the CDR3 is TGTGCCAGCAGCTTCTACATCCAGACGGAGCAGTACTTC.

The CDR3 loop is CASSSPDHGYTF. The CDR3 DNA reads TGCGCCAGCAGTTCCCCAGACCATGGCTACACCTTC. This rearrangement joins TRBV23-1 to TRBJ1-2; D unresolved. TRBV23-1 is placed among ORFs of uncertain function. This CDR3 region has 12 residues. Trimming removed 5 bases from V and 6 bases from J, with 10 bases in between.

This chain links TRBV28 with TRBJ2-7; 7 positions match TRBD1. The ends lost 7 bases at V and 2 bases at J; junction bases unmatched: 8. The CDR3 loop spans 14 amino acids. Germline V lookup: CDR1 MDHEN, CDR2 SYDVKM. The CDR3 DNA reads as TGTGCCAGCACCACAGGGGCACTACCCTACGAGCAGTACTTC. Amino acids: CASTTGALPYEQYF.

This clone showed up just a few times. This chain uses TRBV19 with TRBJ1-2; D is ambiguous. Germline V gene lookup returns CDR1 LNHDA and CDR2 SQIVND (reference sequence). V lost 3 bases and J 4 bases, leaving 15 bases between the germline ends. The CDR3 has 15 residues. DNA of the CDR3: TGTGCCAGTAGTATCACCCTCTCGAAGGGCTATGGCTACACCTTC. Translating gives CASSITLSKGYGYTF.

The rearrangement links TRBV5-4 to TRBJ1-2; weak D call: TRBD1 (5 bases). The germline V gene has CDR1 SGHNT and CDR2 YYREEE (reference sequence). This CDR3 spans 17 amino acids. Trimming stripped 1 base from V and 1 base from J, with 17 bases between. The CDR3 DNA is TGTGCCAGCAGCTTGTCGAGCGGGGGACGGTTTAACTATGGCTACACCTTC. Residues: CASSLSSGGRFNYGYTF.

The chain has TRBV6-5 and TRBJ1-1, with D uncertain. Trimming took 4 bases from V and 2 from J, leaving 8 bases between them. This CDR3 spans 13 amino acids. Germline loops: CDR1 MNHEY, CDR2 SVGAGI. The DNA of the CDR3 is TGTGCCAGCAGTTTCTGGGGAAACACTGAAGCTTTCTTT. Residues: CASSFWGNTEAFF.

The chain is built from TRBV30 and TRBJ2-7; TRBD1 or TRBD2 may be the D gene (5 bases each). The V end was cut by 3 bases, the J end by 8 bases, with 11 bases between. There are 11 residues in the CDR3. Germline V gene sequence: CDR1 GTSNPN, CDR2 SVGIG (reference sequence). CDR3: CAWRQGAKQYF. In DNA, the CDR3 is TGTGCCTGGAGGCAGGGAGCCAAGCAGTACTTC.

V usage is TRBV4-2 and J usage is TRBJ2-7, with 7 bases that match TRBD1. This CDR3 has 19 residues. With V trimmed by 4 bases and J by 3 bases, 21 bases remained unmatched. Per the germline V gene, CDR1 is LGHNA and CDR2 is YNFKEQ. CDR3 amino acids: CASSRNKNINRGKCYEQYF. The CDR3 DNA is TGTGCCAGCAGCCGCAATAAAAACATAAACAGGGGAAAGTGCTACGAGCAGTACTTC.

The chain joins TRBV7-6 to TRBJ2-1, with 13 bases that match TRBD2. Germline V lookup: CDR1 SGHVS, CDR2 FNYEAQ. This CDR3 is built from 15 residues. The junction had 3 bases not matched to a gene; V was cut back by 6 bases and J by 4 bases. The CDR3 region has the DNA TGTGCCAGCAGTCCGACTAGCGGGGGGTACAATGAGCAGTTCTTC. It is translated as CASSPTSGGYNEQFF.

The rearrangement uses TRBV6-2 or TRBV6-3 and TRBJ2-7; D unclear. The germline V gene encodes CDR1 MNHEY and CDR2 SVGEGT. V shed 0 bases and J shed 2 bases, with 8 bases lying between them. CDR3 length: 14 amino acids. Written as DNA, the CDR3 is TGTGCCAGCAGTTACTCGCGACCTCCCTACGAGCAGTACTTC. Protein sequence: CASSYSRPPYEQYF.

V is TRBV6-2 or TRBV6-3 and J is TRBJ1-2; perhaps TRBD1 as D (6 bases). The germline V gene has CDR1 MNHEY and CDR2 SVGEGT. Trimming removed 4 bases from V and 5 bases from J, with 11 bases in between. The CDR3 is made up of 13 amino acids. CDR3 in amino acids: CASSLGQLYGYTF. The DNA of the CDR3 is TGTGCCAGCAGTTTAGGACAGTTATATGGCTACACCTTC.

The chain has TRBV10-1 and TRBJ2-7, with a weak D call TRBD1 (5 bases). CDR3 length: 13 amino acids. V was trimmed by 4 bases and J by 3 bases, leaving 10 bases between them. Per the germline V gene, CDR1 is WNHNN and CDR2 is SYGVQD (reference sequence). CDR3 in amino acids: CASSVSRDYEQYF. The CDR3 DNA sequence: TGCGCCAGCAGTGTTAGCAGGGACTACGAGCAGTACTTC.

This chain connects TRBV5-1 to TRBJ1-1, with TRBD1 matching over 7 bases. CDR3 size: 15 residues. Germline loops: CDR1 SGHRS, CDR2 YFSETQ. V was pared by 0 bases and J by 1 base, with 3 bases of the junction left unmatched. This CDR3 is CASSLGWTGNTEAFF. CDR3 nucleotides: TGCGCCAGCAGCTTGGGCTGGACAGGGAACACTGAAGCTTTCTTT.

To note about this clone: This sample also contains other DNA sequences that code for the same CDR3. The genes are TRBV29-1 and TRBJ2-6; weak D call: TRBD1 (5 bases). V shed 2 bases and J shed 4 bases, with 6 bases lying between them. The CDR3 is made up of 13 amino acids. Looked up from germline, CDR1 is SQVTM and CDR2 is ANQGSEA. CDR3 bases: TGCAGCGTTGAACAGGGAGGGGCCAACGTCCTGACTTTC. This sequence encodes CSVEQGGANVLTF. Combining the CDR3 with reference TRBV29-1 and TRBJ2-6 gives the whole variable domain SAVISQKPSRDICQRGTSLTIQCQVDSQVTMMFWYRQQPGQSLTLIATANQGSEATYESGFVIDKFPISRPNLTFSTLTVSNMSPEDSSIYLCSVEQGGANVLTFGAGSRLTVL.

The V gene is TRBV19, the J gene TRBJ1-5, with TRBD1 matching 8 bases. The CDR3 totals 15 residues. Germline assignment: CDR1 LNHDA and CDR2 SQIVND (reference sequence). V lost 6 bases, J lost 2 bases, and 6 bases stayed unmatched. The CDR3 DNA sequence: TGTGCCAGTAGGAGAGACAGGGGACGCAATCAGCCCCAGCATTTT. This codes for CASRRDRGRNQPQHF. Based on the CDR3 plus reference TRBV19 and TRBJ1-5, the full variable domain is DGGITQSPKYLFRKEGQNVTLSCEQNLNHDAMYWYRQDPGQGLRLIYYSQIVNDFQKGDIAEGYSVSREKKESFPLTVTSAQKNPTAFYLCASRRDRGRNQPQHFGDGTRLSIL.

This chain links TRBV6-5 with TRBJ2-4; D is unclear. This CDR3 comprises 16 residues. V lost 2 bases and J 0 bases, leaving 11 bases between the germline ends. Per germline, CDR1 MNHEY and CDR2 SVGAGI. The CDR3, as DNA: TGTGCCAGCAGTTACGGGCGGCTTGGAGCCAAAAACATTCAGTACTTC. Protein product: CASSYGRLGAKNIQYF.

The chain links TRBV5-6 to TRBJ2-7; perhaps TRBD1 as D (6 bases). Trimming left V 2 bases short and J 3 bases short, with 12 bases between. There are 14 residues in the CDR3. Looked up from germline, CDR1 is SGHDT and CDR2 is YYEEEE. CDR3: CASSLQGRVYEQYF. The CDR3 bases are TGTGCCAGCAGCTTACAGGGAAGGGTCTACGAGCAGTACTTC.

The chain couples TRBV7-9 to TRBJ2-5; a weak D match, TRBD2 (5 bases). Germline lookup yields CDR1 SEHNR and CDR2 FQNEAQ (reference sequence). The CDR3 is 15 amino acids. The V gene lost 4 bases and the J gene lost 2 bases, with 14 bases spanning the gap. CDR3 sequence (DNA): TGTGCCAGCAGCTGGGCGGGTCCGATACAAGAGACCCAGTACTTC. It codes for CASSWAGPIQETQYF.

The chain is built from TRBV11-2 and TRBJ2-5, with D hard to call. Per the germline V gene, CDR1 is SGHAT and CDR2 is FQNNGV. Deletions cut 0 bases from V and 4 bases from J, with 6 bases between. The CDR3 extends over 13 amino acids. The CDR3: CASSLEWRETQYF. In DNA form, the CDR3 reads TGTGCCAGCAGCTTAGAGTGGCGAGAGACCCAGTACTTC.

The chain uses TRBV4-2 and TRBJ1-1; TRBD1 might be the D (6 bases). CDR1 and CDR2 (germline): LGHNA, YNFKEQ. V lost 5 bases to trimming and J lost 1 base, with 11 bases between them. CDR3 length: 14 residues. CDR3 residues: CASSRQDGNTEAFF. The CDR3 DNA follows: TGTGCCAGCAGCAGACAGGACGGGAACACTGAAGCTTTCTTT.

This clone occurred many times. The rearrangement uses TRBV6-1 and TRBJ1-6; unclear D gene. With 3 bases removed from V and 14 bases from J, the gap between germline ends came to 17 bases. This CDR3 spans 14 amino acids. Germline CDR1 reads MNHNS; CDR2 reads SASEGT. CDR3 protein: CASSDRTDVVALHF. The CDR3 DNA reads as TGTGCCAGCAGTGATAGAACGGACGTTGTAGCCCTCCACTTT.

About this clone: Additional DNA sequences in this sample encode the identical CDR3. This sequence joins TRBV20-1 and TRBJ2-5; no reliable D call. V lost 2 bases, J lost 5 bases, and 3 bases lay in between. CDR3 length: 10 amino acids. Looked up from germline, CDR1 is DFQATT and CDR2 is SNEGSKA (reference sequence). The CDR3 nucleotides read TGCAGTGCTAGACAGGAGACCCAGTACTTC. Amino acid sequence: CSARQETQYF.

This clone was seen a handful of times. The V call is TRBV30, the J call TRBJ1-4; D call uncertain. The ends were cut back, 5 bases at V and 7 bases at J, with 8 bases in the middle. The CDR3 spans 11 residues. Germline assignment: CDR1 GTSNPN and CDR2 SVGIG (reference sequence). The CDR3 sequence: CAWSQREKLFF. CDR3 nucleotides: TGTGCCTGGTCGCAGCGTGAAAAACTGTTTTTT.